This entry concerns a single T cell receptor (beta chain). Antigen unknown. This entry comes from a study of shared clonotypes between healthy human individuals. The study, taken as a whole, reports: The diversity represented, both genetic and in exposure history, was limited by few donors.

Germline V gene sequence: CDR1 MDHEN, CDR2 SYDVKM. The ends lost 8 bases at V and 3 bases at J; junction bases unmatched: 12. The CDR3 extends over 16 amino acids. Sequenced by immunoSEQ multiplex PCR; TCRdb stores in-frame clones only, minus some. The sample contains about 600,000 clones, 97% of which appear only once. The chain links TRBV28 to TRBJ2-5; 10 bases are a match to TRBD2. The clonotype comes from a woman aged 30 to 39 in good health. Material for sequencing was naive CD4+ T cells sorted from blood. Stated subset: CD45RA+ positively selected. CDR3 in amino acids: CASPPAGGMAEETQYF. The CDR3 coding sequence is TGTGCCAGCCCCCCAGCGGGAGGGATGGCGGAAGAGACCCAGTACTTC.